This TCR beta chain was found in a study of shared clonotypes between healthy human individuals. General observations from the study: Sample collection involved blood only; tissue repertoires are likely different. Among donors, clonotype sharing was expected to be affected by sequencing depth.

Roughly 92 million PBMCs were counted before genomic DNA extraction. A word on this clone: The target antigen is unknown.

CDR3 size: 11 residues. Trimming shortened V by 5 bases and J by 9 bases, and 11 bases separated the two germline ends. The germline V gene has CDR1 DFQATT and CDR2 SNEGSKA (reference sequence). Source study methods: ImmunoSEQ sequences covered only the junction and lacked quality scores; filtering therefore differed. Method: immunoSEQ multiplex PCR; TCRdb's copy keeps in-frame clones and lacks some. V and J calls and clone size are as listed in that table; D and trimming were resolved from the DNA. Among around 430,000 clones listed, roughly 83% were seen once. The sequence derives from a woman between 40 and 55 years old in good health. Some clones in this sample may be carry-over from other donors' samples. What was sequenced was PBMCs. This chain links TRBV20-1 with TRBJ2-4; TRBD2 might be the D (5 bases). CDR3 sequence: CSARAAGIQYF. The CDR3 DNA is TGCAGTGCTCGTGCCGCGGGCATTCAGTACTTC.